This T cell receptor (beta chain) originates from a study of blood T cell repertoires in COVID-19. On the study more broadly: Specimens from acute and convalescent COVID-19 originated in the United States, Italy and Spain.

Assay: immunoSEQ multiplex PCR; the TCRdb copy retains only in-frame clones and omits some. The table records a few hundred thousand clones, approximately 83% of them present only once. The CDR3 is made up of 13 amino acids. With 3 bases removed from V and 2 bases from J, the gap between germline ends came to 7 bases. Germline CDR1 KGHSH, CDR2 LQKENI. Comment on this clone: Other DNA sequences from this sample encode an identical CDR3 as well.

V is TRBV18 and J is TRBJ2-5; no clear D. Sequencing was carried out using PBMCs or T cells enriched from blood (not recorded which). The TCR originated in a man aged 45 to 65 who had recovered from COVID-19. CDR3 in amino acids: CASSPRQQETQYF. CDR3 sequence (DNA): TGTGCCAGCTCACCGCGGCAGCAAGAGACCCAGTACTTC.